Listed below are T cell receptor beta chains from one sample, sequenced in a study of vaccination effects on CD4 cells after COVID-19. This table comes from immunoSEQ multiplex PCR, and its TCRdb copy is limited to in-frame clones, with some not included. The profile shows 23,000 or so clones, around 74% of them singletons. Antigens of these TCRs are unknown. The starting material was CD4+ T cells from PBMCs cultured with SARS-CoV-2 spike peptides, obtained before COVID-19 vaccination. The source of these receptors is a human donor who received a COVID-19 vaccine. Both conserved end residues are part of each CDR3. The D gene is left open where the match is weak. Not every row has a clone size; where given, it reads once, few, many or a size class.

j_gene: TRBJ2-7; v_gene: TRBV12-5; d_gene: NA; abundance: NA; CDR3nt: TGTGCTAGTGGTTTGGTACGGGGAAGCGGAGGTTCCGAGCAGTACTTC; CDR3aa: CASGLVRGSGGSEQYF
j_gene: TRBJ2-7; v_gene: TRBV5-1; d_gene: NA; abundance: NA; CDR3nt: TGCGCCAGCAGCTTGGAAGGGCGGGGCTACGAGCAGTACTTC; CDR3aa: CASSLEGRGYEQYF
j_gene: TRBJ2-7; v_gene: TRBV3-1/TRBV3-2; d_gene: NA; abundance: NA; CDR3nt: TGTGCCAGCAGCCAACCGGGAGTACGGTACGAGCAGTACTTC; CDR3aa: CASSQPGVRYEQYF
j_gene: TRBJ2-1; v_gene: TRBV19; d_gene: NA; abundance: NA; CDR3nt: TGTGCCAGTAGGGTAGGAATTTACAATGAGCAGTTCTTC; CDR3aa: CASRVGIYNEQFF
j_gene: TRBJ2-4; v_gene: TRBV7-9; d_gene: TRBD2; abundance: NA; CDR3nt: TGTGCCAGCAGCCCTAGCGGGGGGGCAGGTTCTCAGTACTTC; CDR3aa: CASSPSGGAGSQYF
j_gene: TRBJ1-2; v_gene: TRBV27; d_gene: NA; abundance: few; CDR3nt: TGTGCCAGCAAATTGGGGCAGGGACACGGCTACACCTTC; CDR3aa: CASKLGQGHGYTF
j_gene: TRBJ2-3; v_gene: TRBV14; d_gene: TRBD2; abundance: NA; CDR3nt: TGTGCCAGCAGCCAAGGGGCGGGAGGATTCTCCCACCAAGATACGCAGTATTTT; CDR3aa: CASSQGAGGFSHQDTQYF
j_gene: TRBJ2-1; v_gene: TRBV10-2; d_gene: TRBD2; abundance: NA; CDR3nt: TGCGCCAGCACCCGGACACTAGCGGGGTTCGTAAATGAGCAGTTCTTC; CDR3aa: CASTRTLAGFVNEQFF
j_gene: TRBJ2-1; v_gene: TRBV27; d_gene: TRBD2; abundance: NA; CDR3nt: TGTGCCAGCAAGCGGGAGGGTAGGAATGAGCAGTTCTTC; CDR3aa: CASKREGRNEQFF
j_gene: TRBJ2-7; v_gene: TRBV7-8; d_gene: TRBD2; abundance: NA; CDR3nt: TGTGCCAGCAGCTCATCCGTGACTAGCGGGAGATATGAGCAGTACTTC; CDR3aa: CASSSSVTSGRYEQYF
j_gene: TRBJ1-6; v_gene: TRBV6-4; d_gene: NA; abundance: NA; CDR3nt: TGTGCCAGCAGTAAAGAGGCCGTTAATTCACCCCTCCACTTT; CDR3aa: CASSKEAVNSPLHF
j_gene: TRBJ1-4; v_gene: TRBV5-1; d_gene: NA; abundance: NA; CDR3nt: TGCGCCAGCAGCTTTCGCCTCCGAGGGAGGGATGAAAAACTGTTTTTT; CDR3aa: CASSFRLRGRDEKLFF
j_gene: TRBJ1-1; v_gene: TRBV20-1; d_gene: NA; abundance: NA; CDR3nt: TGCAGTGCTAGTCCGACAAGTCGGACTGAAGCTTTCTTT; CDR3aa: CSASPTSRTEAFF